This T cell receptor beta chain was captured in a study of response to subunit inactivated influenza vaccine. TCRdb redid the calling of the RT-PCR reads with MiXCR, one entry per CDR3 protein. The sample holds 590,000 or so distinct CDR3 sequences, around 15% seen once. This CDR3 is built from 13 residues. V was shortened by 5 bases and J by 7 bases, with 9 bases between the two germline ends. CDR1 and CDR2 (germline): SNHLY, FYNNEI. General study points: Each seasonal flu vaccination may recruit only limited new T cells, authors suggested.

With respect to this clonotype: Its antigen is currently unknown.

The clonotype comes from a man between 45 and 60 years old who received an inactivated influenza vaccine. This sample comprised PBMCs from blood, obtained around two weeks before vaccination. The chain links TRBV2 to TRBJ1-6; D may be TRBD1 (6 bases). Here the CDR3 reads CASSRGENSPLHF. The CDR3 DNA is TGTGCCAGCAGTAGGGGGGAGAATTCACCCCTCCACTTT.